This T cell receptor beta chain was sequenced in a study of regulatory T cells in long-lasting Graves disease. General study points: The study found TRBV28, TRBJ1-2 and TRBJ2-5 favored in persistent disease.

With iRepertoire HTBI primers and Arm-PCR of CDR3 regions, TCR beta libraries were built. TCRdb reanalysed the multiplex PCR reads using MiXCR and keeps one entry per CDR3 protein. The table includes 250,000 or so distinct CDR3 sequences, about 20% detected once. Many counts were recorded for this clonotype. Antigen: not known. Specified time point: newly diagnosed GD, antithyroid drugs for less than 3 months. Following extraction of RNA from PBMCs, that RNA was used to make the TCR library. Graves' disease diagnoses followed American Thyroid Association guidelines. The CDR3 consists of 14 residues. The germline CDR1 and CDR2 sequences are LNHDA and SQIVND (reference sequence). With 1 base removed from V and 0 bases from J, the gap between germline ends came to 7 bases. These same data were also listed under a study on T cells in Graves' hyperthyroidism and ophthalmopathy. That work adds: Patients were excluded because of uncontrolled infection, other autoimmune disease, pregnancy or lactation. HTBI primers were used for first-round RT-PCR of the TCR CDR3.

The receptor comes from a woman in her thirties with Graves disease. This chain joins TRBV19 and TRBJ2-7; possibly TRBD1 for D (6 bases). The sample in question was peripheral blood mononuclear cells (PBMCs), obtained at new diagnosis, from a patient treated with antithyroid drugs. Here the CDR3 DNA reads TGTGCCAGTAGTATAGGGGGGCTCTCCTACGAGCAGTACTTC. It yields the protein CASSIGGLSYEQYF.